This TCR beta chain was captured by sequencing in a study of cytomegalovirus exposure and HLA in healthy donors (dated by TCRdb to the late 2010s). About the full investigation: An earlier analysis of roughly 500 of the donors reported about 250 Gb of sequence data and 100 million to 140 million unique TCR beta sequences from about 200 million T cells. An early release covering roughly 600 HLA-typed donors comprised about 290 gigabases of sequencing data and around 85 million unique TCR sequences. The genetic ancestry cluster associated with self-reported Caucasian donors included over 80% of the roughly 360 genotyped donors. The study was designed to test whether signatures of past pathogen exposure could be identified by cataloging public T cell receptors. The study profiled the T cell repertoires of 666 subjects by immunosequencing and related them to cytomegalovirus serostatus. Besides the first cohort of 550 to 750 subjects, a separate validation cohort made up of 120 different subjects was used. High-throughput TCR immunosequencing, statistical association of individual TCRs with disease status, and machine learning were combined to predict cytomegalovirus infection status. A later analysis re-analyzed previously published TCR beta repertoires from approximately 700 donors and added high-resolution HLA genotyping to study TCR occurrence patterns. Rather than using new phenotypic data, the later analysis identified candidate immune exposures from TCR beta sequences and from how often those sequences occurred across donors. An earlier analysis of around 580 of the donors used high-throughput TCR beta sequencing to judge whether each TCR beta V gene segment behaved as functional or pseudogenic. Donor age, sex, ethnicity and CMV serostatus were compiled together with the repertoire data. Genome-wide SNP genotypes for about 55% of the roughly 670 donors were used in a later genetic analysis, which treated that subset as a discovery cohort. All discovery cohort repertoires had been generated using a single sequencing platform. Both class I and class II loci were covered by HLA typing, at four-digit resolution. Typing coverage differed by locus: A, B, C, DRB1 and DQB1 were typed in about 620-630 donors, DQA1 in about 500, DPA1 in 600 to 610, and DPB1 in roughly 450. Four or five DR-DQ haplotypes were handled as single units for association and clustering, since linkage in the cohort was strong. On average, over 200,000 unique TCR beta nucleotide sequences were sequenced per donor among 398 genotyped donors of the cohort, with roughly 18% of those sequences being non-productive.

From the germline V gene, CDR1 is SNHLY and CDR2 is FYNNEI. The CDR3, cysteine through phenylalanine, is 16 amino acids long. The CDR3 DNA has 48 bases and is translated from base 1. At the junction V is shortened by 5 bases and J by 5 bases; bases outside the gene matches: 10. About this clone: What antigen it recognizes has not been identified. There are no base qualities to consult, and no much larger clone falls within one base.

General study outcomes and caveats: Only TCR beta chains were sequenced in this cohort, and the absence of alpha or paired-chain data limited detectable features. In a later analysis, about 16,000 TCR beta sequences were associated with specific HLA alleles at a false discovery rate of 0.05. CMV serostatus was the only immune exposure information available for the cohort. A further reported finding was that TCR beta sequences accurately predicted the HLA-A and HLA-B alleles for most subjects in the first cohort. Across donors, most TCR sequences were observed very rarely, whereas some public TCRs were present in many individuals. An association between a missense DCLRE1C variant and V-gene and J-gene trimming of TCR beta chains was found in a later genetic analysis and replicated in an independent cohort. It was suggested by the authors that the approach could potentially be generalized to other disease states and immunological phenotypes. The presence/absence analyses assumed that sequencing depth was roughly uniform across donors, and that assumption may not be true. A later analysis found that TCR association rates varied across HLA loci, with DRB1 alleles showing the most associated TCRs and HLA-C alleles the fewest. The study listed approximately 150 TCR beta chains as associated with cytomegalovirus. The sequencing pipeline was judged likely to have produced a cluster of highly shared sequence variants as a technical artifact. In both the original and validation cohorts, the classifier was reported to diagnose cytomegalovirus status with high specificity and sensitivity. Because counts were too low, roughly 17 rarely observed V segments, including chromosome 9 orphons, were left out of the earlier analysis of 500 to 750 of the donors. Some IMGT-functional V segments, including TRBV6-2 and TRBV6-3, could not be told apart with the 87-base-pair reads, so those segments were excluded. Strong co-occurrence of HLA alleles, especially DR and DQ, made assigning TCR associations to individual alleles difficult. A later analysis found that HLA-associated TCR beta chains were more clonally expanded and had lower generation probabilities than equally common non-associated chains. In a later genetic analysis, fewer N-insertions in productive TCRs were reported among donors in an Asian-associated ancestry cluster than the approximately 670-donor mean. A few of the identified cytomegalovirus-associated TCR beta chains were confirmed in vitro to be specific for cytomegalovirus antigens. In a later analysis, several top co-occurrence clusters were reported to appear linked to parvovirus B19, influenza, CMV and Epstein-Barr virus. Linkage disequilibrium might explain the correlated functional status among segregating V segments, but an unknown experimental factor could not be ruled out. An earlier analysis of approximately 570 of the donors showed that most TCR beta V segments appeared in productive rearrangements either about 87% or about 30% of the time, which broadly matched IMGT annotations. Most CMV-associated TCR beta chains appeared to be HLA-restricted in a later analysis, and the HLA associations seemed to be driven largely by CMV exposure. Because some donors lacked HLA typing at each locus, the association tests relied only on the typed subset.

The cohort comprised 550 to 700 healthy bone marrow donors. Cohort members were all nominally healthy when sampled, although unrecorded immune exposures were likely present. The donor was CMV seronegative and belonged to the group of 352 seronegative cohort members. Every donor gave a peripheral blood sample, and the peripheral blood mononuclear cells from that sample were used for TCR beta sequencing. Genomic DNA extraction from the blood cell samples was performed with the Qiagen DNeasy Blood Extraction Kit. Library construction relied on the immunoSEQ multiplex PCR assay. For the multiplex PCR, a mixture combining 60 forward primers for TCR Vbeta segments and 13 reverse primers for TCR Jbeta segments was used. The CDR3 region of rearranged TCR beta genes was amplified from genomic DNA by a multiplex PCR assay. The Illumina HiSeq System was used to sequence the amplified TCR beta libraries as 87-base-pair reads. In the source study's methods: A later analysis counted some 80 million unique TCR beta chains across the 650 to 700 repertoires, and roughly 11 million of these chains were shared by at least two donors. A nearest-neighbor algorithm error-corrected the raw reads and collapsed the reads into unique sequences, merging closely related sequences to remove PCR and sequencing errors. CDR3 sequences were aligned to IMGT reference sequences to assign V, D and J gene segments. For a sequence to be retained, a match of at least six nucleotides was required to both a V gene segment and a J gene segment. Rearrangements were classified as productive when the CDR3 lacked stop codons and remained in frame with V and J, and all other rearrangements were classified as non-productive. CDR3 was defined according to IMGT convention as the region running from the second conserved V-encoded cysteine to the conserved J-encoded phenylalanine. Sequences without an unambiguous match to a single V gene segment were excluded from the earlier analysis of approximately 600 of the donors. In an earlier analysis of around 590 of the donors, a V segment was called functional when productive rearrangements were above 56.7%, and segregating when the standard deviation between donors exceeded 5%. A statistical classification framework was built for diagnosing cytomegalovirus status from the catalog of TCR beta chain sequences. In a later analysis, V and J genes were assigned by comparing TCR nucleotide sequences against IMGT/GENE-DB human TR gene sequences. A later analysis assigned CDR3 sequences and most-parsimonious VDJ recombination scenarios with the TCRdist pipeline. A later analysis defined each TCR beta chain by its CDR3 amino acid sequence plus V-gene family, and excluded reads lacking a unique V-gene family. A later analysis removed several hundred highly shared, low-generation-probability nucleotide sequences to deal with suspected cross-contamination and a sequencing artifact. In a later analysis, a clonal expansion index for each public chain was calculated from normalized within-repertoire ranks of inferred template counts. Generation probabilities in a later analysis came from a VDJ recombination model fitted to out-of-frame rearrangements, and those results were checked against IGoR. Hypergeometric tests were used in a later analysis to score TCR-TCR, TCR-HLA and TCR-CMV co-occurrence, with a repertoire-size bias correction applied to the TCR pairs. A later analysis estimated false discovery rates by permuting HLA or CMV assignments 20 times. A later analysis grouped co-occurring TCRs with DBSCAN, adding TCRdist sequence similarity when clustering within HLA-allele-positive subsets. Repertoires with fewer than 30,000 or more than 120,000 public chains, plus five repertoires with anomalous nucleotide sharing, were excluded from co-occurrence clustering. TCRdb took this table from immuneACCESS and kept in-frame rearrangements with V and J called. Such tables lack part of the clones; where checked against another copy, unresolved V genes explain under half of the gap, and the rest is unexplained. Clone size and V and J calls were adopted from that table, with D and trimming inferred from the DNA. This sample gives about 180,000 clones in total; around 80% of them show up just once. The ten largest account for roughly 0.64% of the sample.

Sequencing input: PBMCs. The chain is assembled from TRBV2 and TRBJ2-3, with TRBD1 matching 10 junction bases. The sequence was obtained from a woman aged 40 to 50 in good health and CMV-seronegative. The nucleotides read TGTGCCAGCAGTTGGGGACAGGGGTTAGGGAAAGATACGCAGTATTTT. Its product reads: CASSWGQGLGKDTQYF.